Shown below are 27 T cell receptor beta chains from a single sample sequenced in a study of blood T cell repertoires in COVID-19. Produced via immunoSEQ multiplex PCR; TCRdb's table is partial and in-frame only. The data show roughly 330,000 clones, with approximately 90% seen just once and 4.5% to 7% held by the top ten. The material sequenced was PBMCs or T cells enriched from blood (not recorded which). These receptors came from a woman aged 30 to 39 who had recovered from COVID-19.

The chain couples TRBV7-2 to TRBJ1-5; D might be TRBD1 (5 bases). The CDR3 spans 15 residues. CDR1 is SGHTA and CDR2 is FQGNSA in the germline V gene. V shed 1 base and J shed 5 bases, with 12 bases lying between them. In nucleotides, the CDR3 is TGTGCCAGCAGCTTAGTAGTTGGGGCGGATCAGCCCCAGCATTTT. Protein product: CASSLVVGADQPQHF.

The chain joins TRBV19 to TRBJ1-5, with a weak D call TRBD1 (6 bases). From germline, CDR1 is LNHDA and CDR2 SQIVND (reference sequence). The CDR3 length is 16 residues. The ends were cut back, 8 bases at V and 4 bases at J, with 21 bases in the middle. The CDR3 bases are TGTGCCAGTCAAGAATCTCAGGGGAATAGGAATCAGCCCCAGCATTTT. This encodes CASQESQGNRNQPQHF.

In nucleotides, the CDR3 is TGTGCCAGCAGCTTGCCAGGAACCTACGAGCAGTACTTC. Translation gives CASSLPGTYEQYF. The gene calls are TRBV5-4 and TRBJ2-7; the D is unclear. V dropped 1 base and J dropped 2 bases, with 7 bases sitting between them. The CDR3 is 13 residues long. Germline V gene lookup returns CDR1 SGHNT and CDR2 YYREEE (reference sequence).

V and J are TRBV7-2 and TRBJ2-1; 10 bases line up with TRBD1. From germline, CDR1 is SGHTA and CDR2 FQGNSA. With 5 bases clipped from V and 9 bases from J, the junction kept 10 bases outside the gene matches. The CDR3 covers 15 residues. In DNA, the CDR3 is TGTGCCAGCAGCACTCAGGGACAGGGGTTGGGTGAGCAGTTCTTC. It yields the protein CASSTQGQGLGEQFF.

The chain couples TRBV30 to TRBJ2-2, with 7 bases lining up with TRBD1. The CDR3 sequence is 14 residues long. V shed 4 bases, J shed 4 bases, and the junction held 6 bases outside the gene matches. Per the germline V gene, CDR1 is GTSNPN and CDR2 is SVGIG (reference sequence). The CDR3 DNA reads TGTGCCTGGATACGACAGGGTGTCACCGGGGAGCTGTTTTTT. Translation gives CAWIRQGVTGELFF. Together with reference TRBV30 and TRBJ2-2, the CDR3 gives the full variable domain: SQTIHQWPATLVQPVGSPLSLECTVEGTSNPNLYWYRQAAGRGLQLLFYSVGIGQISSEVPQNLSASRPQDRQFILSSKKLLLSDSGFYLCAWIRQGVTGELFFGEGSRLTVL.

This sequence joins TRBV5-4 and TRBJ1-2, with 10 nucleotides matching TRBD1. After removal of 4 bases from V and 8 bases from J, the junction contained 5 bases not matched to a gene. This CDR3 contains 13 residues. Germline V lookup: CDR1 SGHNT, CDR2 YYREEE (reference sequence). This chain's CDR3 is CASSRQGARGYTF. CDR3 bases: TGTGCCAGCAGCAGACAGGGGGCTAGAGGCTACACCTTC.

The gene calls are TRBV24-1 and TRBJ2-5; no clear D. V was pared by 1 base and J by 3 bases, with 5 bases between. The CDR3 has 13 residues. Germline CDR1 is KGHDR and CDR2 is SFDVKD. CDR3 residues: CATSDFTKETQYF. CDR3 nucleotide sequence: TGTGCCACCAGTGATTTCACAAAAGAGACCCAGTACTTC.

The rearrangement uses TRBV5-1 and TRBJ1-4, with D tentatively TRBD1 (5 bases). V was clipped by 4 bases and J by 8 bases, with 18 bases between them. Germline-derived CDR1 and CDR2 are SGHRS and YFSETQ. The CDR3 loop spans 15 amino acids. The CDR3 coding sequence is TGCGCCAGCAGCACCCGGTTAACCAAGGGGGAAAAACTGTTTTTT. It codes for CASSTRLTKGEKLFF.

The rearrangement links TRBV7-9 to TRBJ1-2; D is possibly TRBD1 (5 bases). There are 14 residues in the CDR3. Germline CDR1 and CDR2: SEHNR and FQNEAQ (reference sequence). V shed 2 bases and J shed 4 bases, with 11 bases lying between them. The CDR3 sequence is CASSLQGFSYGYTF. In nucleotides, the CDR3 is TGTGCCAGCAGCTTACAGGGATTCAGCTATGGCTACACCTTC.

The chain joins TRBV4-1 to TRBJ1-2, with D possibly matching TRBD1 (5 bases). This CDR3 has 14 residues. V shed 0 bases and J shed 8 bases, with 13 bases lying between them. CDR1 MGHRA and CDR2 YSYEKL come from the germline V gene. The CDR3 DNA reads TGCGCCAGCAGCCAAGAAAGGAGGGGAGGGGGCTACACCTTC. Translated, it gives CASSQERRGGGYTF.

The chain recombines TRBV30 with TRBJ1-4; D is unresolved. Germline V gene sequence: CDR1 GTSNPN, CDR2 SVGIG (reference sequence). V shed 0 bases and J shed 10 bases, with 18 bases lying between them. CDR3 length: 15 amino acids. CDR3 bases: TGTGCCTGGAGTGTAACAGCCGCTAAAGGTGGAAAACTGTTTTTT. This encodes CAWSVTAAKGGKLFF.

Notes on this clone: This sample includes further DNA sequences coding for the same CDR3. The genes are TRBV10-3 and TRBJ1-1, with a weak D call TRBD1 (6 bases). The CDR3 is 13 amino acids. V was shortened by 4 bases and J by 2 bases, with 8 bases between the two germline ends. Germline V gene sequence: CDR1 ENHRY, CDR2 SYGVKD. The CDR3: CAISGTANTEAFF. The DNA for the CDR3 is TGTGCCATCAGTGGGACAGCCAACACTGAAGCTTTCTTT.

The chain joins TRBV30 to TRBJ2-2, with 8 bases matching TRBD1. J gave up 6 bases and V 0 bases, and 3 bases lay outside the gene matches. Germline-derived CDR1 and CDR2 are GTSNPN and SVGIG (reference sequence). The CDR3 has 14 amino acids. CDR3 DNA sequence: TGTGCCTGGAGTGTACTACAGGGGGCCGGGGAGCTGTTTTTT. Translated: CAWSVLQGAGELFF. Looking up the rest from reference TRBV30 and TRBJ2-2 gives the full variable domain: SQTIHQWPATLVQPVGSPLSLECTVEGTSNPNLYWYRQAAGRGLQLLFYSVGIGQISSEVPQNLSASRPQDRQFILSSKKLLLSDSGFYLCAWSVLQGAGELFFGEGSRLTVL.

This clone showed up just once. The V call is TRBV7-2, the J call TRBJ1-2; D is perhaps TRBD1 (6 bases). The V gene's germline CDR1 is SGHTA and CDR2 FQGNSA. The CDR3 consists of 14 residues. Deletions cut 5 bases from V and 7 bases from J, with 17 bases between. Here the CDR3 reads CASSRGGQGVGYTF. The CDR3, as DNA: TGTGCCAGCAGCCGGGGGGGGCAGGGAGTTGGCTACACCTTC.

The CDR3 nucleotides read TGTGCCAGCAGCGTCTCTGACAGTCTTTATCAGCCCCAGCATTTT. Residues: CASSVSDSLYQPQHF. The J gene is TRBJ1-5, the V gene TRBV9, with a tentative D call TRBD1 (5 bases). The CDR3 is 15 residues long. Germline assignment: CDR1 SGDLS and CDR2 YYNGEE. With 2 bases removed from V and 5 bases from J, the gap between germline ends came to 14 bases. Filled out from reference TRBV9 and TRBJ1-5, the complete variable domain reads DSGVTQTPKHLITATGQRVTLRCSPRSGDLSVYWYQQSLDQGLQFLIQYYNGEERAKGNILERFSAQQFPDLHSELNLSSLELGDSALYFCASSVSDSLYQPQHFGDGTRLSIL.

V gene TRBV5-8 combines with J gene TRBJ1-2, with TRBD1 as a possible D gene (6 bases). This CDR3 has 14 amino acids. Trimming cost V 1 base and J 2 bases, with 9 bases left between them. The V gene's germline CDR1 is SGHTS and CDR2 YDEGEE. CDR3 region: CASSLYRVNYGYTF. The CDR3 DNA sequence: TGTGCCAGCAGCTTGTACAGGGTGAACTATGGCTACACCTTC. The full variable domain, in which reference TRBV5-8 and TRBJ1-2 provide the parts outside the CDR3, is EAGVTQSPTHLIKTRGQQATLRCSPISGHTSVYWYQQALGLGLQFLLWYDEGEERNRGNFPPRFSGRQFPNYSSELNVNALELEDSALYLCASSLYRVNYGYTFGSGTRLTVV.

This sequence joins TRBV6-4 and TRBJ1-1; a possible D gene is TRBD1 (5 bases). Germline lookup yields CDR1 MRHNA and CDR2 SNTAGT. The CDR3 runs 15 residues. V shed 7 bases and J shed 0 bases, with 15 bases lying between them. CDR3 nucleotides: TGTGCCAGCACCTGGGGGGGAGGGCTGAACACTGAAGCTTTCTTT. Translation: CASTWGGGLNTEAFF.

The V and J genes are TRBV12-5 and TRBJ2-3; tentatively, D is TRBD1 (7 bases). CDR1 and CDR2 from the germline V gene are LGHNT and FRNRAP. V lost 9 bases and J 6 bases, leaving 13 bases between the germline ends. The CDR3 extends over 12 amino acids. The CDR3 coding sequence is TGTGCTAGCATCCAGGGGGGTGATACGCAGTATTTT. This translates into CASIQGGDTQYF.

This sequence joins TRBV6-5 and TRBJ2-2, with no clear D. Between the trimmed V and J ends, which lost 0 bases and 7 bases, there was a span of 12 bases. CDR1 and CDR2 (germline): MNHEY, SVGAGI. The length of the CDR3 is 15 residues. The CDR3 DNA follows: TGTGCCAGCAGTTACTCGGGCAGCCTTATCGGGGAGCTGTTTTTT. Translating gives CASSYSGSLIGELFF.

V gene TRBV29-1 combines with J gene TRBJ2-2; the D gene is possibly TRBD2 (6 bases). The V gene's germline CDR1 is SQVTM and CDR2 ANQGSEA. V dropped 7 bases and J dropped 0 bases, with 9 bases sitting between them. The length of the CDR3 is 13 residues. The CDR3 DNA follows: TGCAGCGGCGGGGACGCGAACACCGGGGAGCTGTTTTTT. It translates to CSGGDANTGELFF.

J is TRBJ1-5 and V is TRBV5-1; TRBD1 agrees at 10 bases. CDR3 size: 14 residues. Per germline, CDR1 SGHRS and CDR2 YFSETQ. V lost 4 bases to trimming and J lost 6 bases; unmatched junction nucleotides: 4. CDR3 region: CASSTDRGGQPQHF. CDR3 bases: TGCGCCAGCAGCACGGACAGGGGGGGTCAGCCCCAGCATTTT.

The DNA of the CDR3 is TGTGCCAGCAGGGGACAGTTCGTATACGAGCAGTACTTC. Translating gives CASRGQFVYEQYF. This chain connects TRBV19 to TRBJ2-7; 7 bases align to TRBD1. The V gene's germline CDR1 is LNHDA and CDR2 SQIVND (reference sequence). This CDR3 comprises 13 residues. The V gene end was trimmed by 9 bases and the J gene end by 4 bases; junction bases not matched to a gene: 9.

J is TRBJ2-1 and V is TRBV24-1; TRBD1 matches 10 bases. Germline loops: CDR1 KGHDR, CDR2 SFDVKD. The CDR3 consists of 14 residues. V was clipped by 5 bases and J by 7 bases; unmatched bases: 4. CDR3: CATSVGQGRNEQFF. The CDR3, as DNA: TGTGCCACCAGTGTGGGACAGGGGAGGAATGAGCAGTTCTTC.

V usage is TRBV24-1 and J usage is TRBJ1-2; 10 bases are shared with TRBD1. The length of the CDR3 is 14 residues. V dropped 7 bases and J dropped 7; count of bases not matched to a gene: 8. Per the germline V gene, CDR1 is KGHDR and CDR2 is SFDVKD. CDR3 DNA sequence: TGTGCCACCAGCCCGGGACAGGGGTTGGGTGGCTACACCTTC. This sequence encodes CATSPGQGLGGYTF.

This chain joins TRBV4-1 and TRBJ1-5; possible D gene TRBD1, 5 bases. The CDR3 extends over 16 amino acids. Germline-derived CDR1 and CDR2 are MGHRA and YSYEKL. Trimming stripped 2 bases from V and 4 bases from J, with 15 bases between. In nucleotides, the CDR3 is TGCGCCAGCAGCCAACCCGGGGGAAAACGAAATCAGCCCCAGCATTTT. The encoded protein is CASSQPGGKRNQPQHF.

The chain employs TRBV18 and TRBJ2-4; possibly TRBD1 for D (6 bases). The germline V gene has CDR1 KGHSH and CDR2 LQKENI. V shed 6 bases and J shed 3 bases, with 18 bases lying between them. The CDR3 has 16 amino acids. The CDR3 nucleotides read TGTGCCAGCTCCCACAACAGGGCTCTAGGCAAAAACATTCAGTACTTC. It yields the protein CASSHNRALGKNIQYF.

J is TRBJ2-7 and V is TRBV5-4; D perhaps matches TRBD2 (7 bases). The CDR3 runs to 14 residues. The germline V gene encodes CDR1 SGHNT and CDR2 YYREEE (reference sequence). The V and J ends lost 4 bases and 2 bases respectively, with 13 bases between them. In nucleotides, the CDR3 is TGTGCCAGCAGCGAGGGGGGAGGGACCTACGAGCAGTACTTC. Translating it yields CASSEGGGTYEQYF.